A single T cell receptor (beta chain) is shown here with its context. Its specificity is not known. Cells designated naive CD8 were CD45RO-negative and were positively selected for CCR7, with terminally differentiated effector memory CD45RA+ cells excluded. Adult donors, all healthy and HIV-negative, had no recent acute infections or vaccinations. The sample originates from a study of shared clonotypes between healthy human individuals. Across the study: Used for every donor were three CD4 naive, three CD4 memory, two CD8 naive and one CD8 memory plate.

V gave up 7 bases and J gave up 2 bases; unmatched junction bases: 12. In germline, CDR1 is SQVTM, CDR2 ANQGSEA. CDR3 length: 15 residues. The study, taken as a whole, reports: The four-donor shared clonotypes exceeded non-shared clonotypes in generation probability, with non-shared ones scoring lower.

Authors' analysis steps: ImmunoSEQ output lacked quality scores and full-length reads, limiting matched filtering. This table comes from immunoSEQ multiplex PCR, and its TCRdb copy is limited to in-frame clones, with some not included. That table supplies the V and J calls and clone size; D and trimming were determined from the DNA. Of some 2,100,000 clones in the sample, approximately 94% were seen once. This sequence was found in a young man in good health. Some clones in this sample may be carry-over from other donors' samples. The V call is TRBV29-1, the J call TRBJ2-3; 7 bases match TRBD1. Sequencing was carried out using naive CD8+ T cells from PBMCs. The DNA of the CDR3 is TGCAGCGCTTCACAGGGGTTCACTTCCACAGATACGCAGTATTTT. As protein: CSASQGFTSTDTQYF.